Below, 24 T cell receptor beta chains from the same sample are listed, as sequenced in a study of T cells in Graves' hyperthyroidism and ophthalmopathy. TCR beta CDR3 sequences were amplified from RNA transcripts. Primed by the HTBI set, a first-round RT-PCR was run on the TCR CDR3. MiXCR, applied by TCRdb to the multiplex PCR reads, yields one record per CDR3 protein. The repertoire holds 250,000 to 300,000 distinct CDR3 sequences, with approximately 15% as singletons. Sequencing was carried out using blood. The receptors were gathered from a woman aged 40-49 years with Graves' hyperthyroidism that later progressed to Graves' ophthalmopathy.

The gene calls are TRBV5-1 and TRBJ2-1; 11 bases fit TRBD2. V shed 4 bases and J 9 bases; nucleotides not matched to a gene: 9. The CDR3 has 15 amino acids. The germline V gene has CDR1 SGHRS and CDR2 YFSETQ. The CDR3 region is CASSQTSGRGGEQFF. DNA of the CDR3: TGCGCCAGCAGCCAAACTAGCGGGAGAGGCGGTGAGCAGTTCTTC. Based on the CDR3 plus reference TRBV5-1 and TRBJ2-1, the full variable domain is KAGVTQTPRYLIKTRGQQVTLSCSPISGHRSVSWYQQTPGQGLQFLFEYFSETQRNKGNFPGRFSGRQFSNSRSEMNVSTLELGDSALYLCASSQTSGRGGEQFFGPGTRLTVL.

There are many counts of this clonotype. The J gene is TRBJ1-1, the V gene TRBV19; D is perhaps TRBD1 (5 bases). Trimming left V 7 bases short and J 4 bases short, with 10 bases between. The CDR3 covers 12 residues. The germline gives CDR1 LNHDA, CDR2 SQIVND (reference sequence). The CDR3 DNA sequence: TGTGCCAGTACGGAGGGGCTCACTGAAGCTTTCTTT. This gives the protein CASTEGLTEAFF.

This clonotype was observed many times. This sequence joins TRBV6-6 and TRBJ2-7; D gene ambiguous. Germline values: CDR1 MNHNY, CDR2 SVGAGI (reference sequence). V was pared by 2 bases and J by 2 bases, with 4 bases between. This CDR3 is 12 amino acids long. For the CDR3, the DNA is TGTGCCAGCAGTTACAGGGCCTACGAGCAGTACTTC. This sequence encodes CASSYRAYEQYF.

This clonotype was counted ten times or more. This rearrangement joins TRBV11-3 to TRBJ2-2, with D unresolved. The CDR3 covers 14 residues. Germline CDR1 reads SGHNT; CDR2 reads YENEEA. Trimming stripped 3 bases from V and 1 base from J, with 6 bases between. The CDR3 DNA reads as TGTGCCAGCAGCTTGCGGAGGAACACCGGGGAGCTGTTTTTT. This sequence encodes CASSLRRNTGELFF. Drawing the rest from reference TRBV11-3 and TRBJ2-2, the complete variable domain is EAGVVQSPRYKIIEKKQPVAFWCNPISGHNTLYWYLQNLGQGPELLIRYENEEAVDDSQLPKDRFSAERLKGVDSTLKIQPAELGDSAVYLCASSLRRNTGELFFGEGSRLTVL.

The sample holds many counts of this clonotype. The chain couples TRBV9 to TRBJ1-6; D is ambiguous. CDR1 is SGDLS, CDR2 YYNGEE, per germline. V was trimmed by 3 bases and J by 5 bases, leaving 9 bases between them. The CDR3 runs to 14 residues. CDR3 loop: CASSDRQHNSPLHF. CDR3 nucleotides: TGTGCCAGCAGCGACCGGCAGCATAATTCACCCCTCCACTTT. The full variable domain, completed using reference TRBV9 and TRBJ1-6, is DSGVTQTPKHLITATGQRVTLRCSPRSGDLSVYWYQQSLDQGLQFLIQYYNGEERAKGNILERFSAQQFPDLHSELNLSSLELGDSALYFCASSDRQHNSPLHFGNGTRLTVT.

In its sample, this clonotype was seen many times. The V call is TRBV24-1, the J call TRBJ2-1, with 9 nucleotides matching TRBD1. V gave up 4 bases and J gave up 4 bases; unmatched junction bases: 7. The germline gives CDR1 KGHDR, CDR2 SFDVKD. The CDR3 spans 16 residues. This CDR3 is CATSDSDRGSYNEQFF. The CDR3 DNA reads TGTGCCACCAGTGACTCGGACAGGGGATCTTACAATGAGCAGTTCTTC.

The chain carries TRBV6-2 or TRBV6-3 and TRBJ2-7, with TRBD1 identical over 9 bases. The CDR3 has 16 amino acids. V shed 2 bases, J shed 2 bases, and the junction held 7 bases outside the gene matches. Germline assignment: CDR1 MNHEY and CDR2 SVGEGT. The CDR3 here is CASSYEFRDRAYEQYF. The CDR3, as DNA: TGTGCCAGCAGTTACGAGTTTAGGGACAGGGCCTACGAGCAGTACTTC.

Only a few counts were recorded for this clonotype. The rearrangement links TRBV5-4 to TRBJ1-6; no clear D gene. The CDR3 has 13 residues. In germline, CDR1 is SGHNT, CDR2 YYREEE (reference sequence). V lost 4 bases to trimming and J lost 6 bases, with 8 bases between them. CDR3: CASSLTTNSPLHF. CDR3 coding DNA: TGTGCCAGCAGCCTCACGACTAATTCACCCCTCCACTTT.

This clonotype occurred many times. The J gene is TRBJ2-3, the V gene TRBV24-1, with D hard to call. V was cut by 5 bases and J by 1 base, with 9 bases left in between. Germline CDR1 is KGHDR and CDR2 is SFDVKD. This CDR3 is 14 amino acids long. CDR3 amino acids: CATSGQEGTDTQYF. The CDR3 DNA reads TGTGCCACCAGTGGGCAGGAAGGCACAGATACGCAGTATTTT.

This clonotype was observed at least ten times. The chain joins TRBV18 to TRBJ2-5, with D tentatively TRBD1 (6 bases). Germline V gene sequence: CDR1 KGHSH, CDR2 LQKENI. Trimming took off 0 bases at V and 8 bases at J, with 10 bases between the two ends. CDR3 length equals 13 residues. CDR3: CASSPPGQRTQYF. For the CDR3, the DNA is TGTGCCAGCTCACCACCGGGACAAAGAACCCAGTACTTC. Full variable domain (outside the CDR3, taken from reference TRBV18 and TRBJ2-5): NAGVMQNPRHLVRRRGQEARLRCSPMKGHSHVYWYRQLPEEGLKFMVYLQKENIIDESGMPKERFSAEFPKEGPSILRIQQVVRGDSAAYFCASSPPGQRTQYFGPGTRLLVL.

The chain couples TRBV13 to TRBJ2-7; possible D gene TRBD1, 5 bases. Per the germline V gene, CDR1 is PRHDT and CDR2 is FYEKMQ (reference sequence). V was clipped by 1 base and J by 3 bases, with 10 bases between them. The CDR3 is 14 amino acids. CDR3 DNA: TGTGCCAGCAGCTTAGTGGGGCAGCTCTACGAGCAGTACTTC. It encodes CASSLVGQLYEQYF.

This clonotype has at least ten counts. V usage is TRBV11-2 and J usage is TRBJ2-2, with 7 bases that match TRBD1. The junction had 10 bases not matched to a gene; V was cut back by 8 bases and J by 4 bases. The CDR3 has 15 amino acids. The germline CDR1 and CDR2 sequences are SGHAT and FQNNGV. CDR3 residues: CASGVGQVGTGELFF. DNA for the CDR3: TGTGCCAGCGGTGTAGGACAGGTTGGCACCGGGGAGCTGTTTTTT.

In this sample, this clonotype turned up many times. The chain combines TRBV5-6 with TRBJ1-1; 9 bases line up with TRBD1. Germline CDR1 is SGHDT and CDR2 is YYEEEE. CDR3 length: 15 residues. Trimming took 4 bases from V and 5 from J; bases not matched to a gene: 9. Written as DNA, the CDR3 is TGTGCCAGCAGCCCCACCGGGACAGGGAGGACTGAAGCTTTCTTT. This gives the protein CASSPTGTGRTEAFF.

This clonotype was recorded at least ten times. The V call is TRBV19, the J call TRBJ1-1; 8 nucleotides align to TRBD1. The CDR3 spans 15 residues. V was pared by 3 bases and J by 11 bases, with 14 bases of the junction left unmatched. CDR1 is LNHDA, CDR2 SQIVND, per germline (reference sequence). CDR3 bases: TGTGCCAGTAGTATCCAGGGGGCGTCCGTCGGGGGGGCTTTCTTT. Translating gives CASSIQGASVGGAFF.

This clonotype has at least ten counts. The V gene is TRBV6-1, the J gene TRBJ1-1; 8 bases are shared with TRBD1. V lost 4 bases, J lost 0 bases, and 4 bases stayed unmatched. The CDR3 has 15 residues. The germline V gene encodes CDR1 MNHNS and CDR2 SASEGT. The CDR3 nucleotides are TGTGCCAGCAGTGGATGGGACAGGTTGAACACTGAAGCTTTCTTT. Translation: CASSGWDRLNTEAFF.

At least ten counts were recorded for this clonotype. The chain recombines TRBV19 with TRBJ1-5, with 8 bases aligning to TRBD1. Germline V gene data show CDR1 as LNHDA and CDR2 as SQIVND (reference sequence). Germline trimming cut 6 bases from V and 5 bases from J; bases unmatched to any gene: 6. The CDR3 consists of 14 residues. The CDR3 sequence is CASRAGGLYQPQHF. CDR3 DNA: TGTGCCAGTAGGGCAGGGGGCCTGTATCAGCCCCAGCATTTT.

This clonotype was seen many times. The CDR3, as DNA: TGTGCCAGCAGCCCAAGTCGTAAAGTTACCGGACTAGCGGGAGAGGGTGAGCAGTTCTTC. Encoded protein: CASSPSRKVTGLAGEGEQFF. This chain joins TRBV3-1 and TRBJ2-1, with 13 bases that match TRBD2. This CDR3 is built from 20 residues. The germline V gene encodes CDR1 LGHDT and CDR2 YNNKEL (reference sequence). The V and J ends lost 4 bases and 9 bases, in that order; junction bases with no gene match: 21.

This clonotype was seen a handful of times. V usage is TRBV4-1 and J usage is TRBJ1-5; no clear D gene. The CDR3 length is 13 residues. The V gene's germline CDR1 is MGHRA and CDR2 YSYEKL. The V end was cut by 6 bases, the J end by 11 bases, with 17 bases between. The CDR3 region has the DNA TGCGCCAGCAGTCTCACGTTGAAAGAGGCCCAGCATTTT. Translation: CASSLTLKEAQHF.

J is TRBJ2-3 and V is TRBV7-6; 9 nucleotides line up with TRBD2. V was pared by 1 base and J by 4 bases, with 6 bases of the junction left unmatched. The CDR3 length is 16 residues. Germline CDR1 reads SGHVS; CDR2 reads FNYEAQ. This CDR3 is CASSLVVAGAADTQYF. CDR3 nucleotides: TGTGCCAGCAGCTTAGTCGTAGCGGGAGCAGCAGATACGCAGTATTTT.

This clonotype showed up many times. The chain uses TRBV6-1 and TRBJ1-1, with 7 bases identical to TRBD1. CDR3 length equals 16 residues. J was trimmed by 6 bases and V by 7 bases; bases with no gene match: 17. CDR1 and CDR2 from the germline V gene are MNHNS and SASEGT. CDR3 coding DNA: TGTGCCAGCAATGACAGGGACGGTCTCTTTAGGGCTGAAGCTTTCTTT. Its translation: CASNDRDGLFRAEAFF.

This clonotype appeared many times. The rearrangement joins TRBV28 to TRBJ2-3, with D perhaps matching TRBD1 (6 bases). CDR3 length: 13 amino acids. With 2 bases removed from V and 6 bases from J, the gap between germline ends came to 9 bases. Per the germline V gene, CDR1 is MDHEN and CDR2 is SYDVKM. CDR3 sequence (DNA): TGTGCCAGCAGTTTACGGGACACCGATACGCAGTATTTT. Translation gives CASSLRDTDTQYF.

This clonotype appeared a few times. The genes are TRBV6-2 or TRBV6-3 and TRBJ2-1; 13 bases agree with TRBD2. Germline V CDR1 and CDR2: MNHEY, SVGEGT. The trim removed 10 bases at V and 4 bases at J, leaving 4 bases unmatched. The CDR3 extends over 14 amino acids. The CDR3 sequence: CATRLAGGYNEQFF. DNA of the CDR3: TGTGCCACCCGACTAGCGGGAGGTTACAATGAGCAGTTCTTC.

This clonotype was detected many times. This sequence joins TRBV28 and TRBJ2-3; no definite D call. The V and J ends lost 5 bases and 0 bases respectively, with 15 bases between them. The V gene's germline CDR1 is MDHEN and CDR2 SYDVKM. The CDR3 extends over 16 amino acids. The CDR3 coding sequence is TGTGCCAGCAGTCCCCTCGAATCACCTAGCACAGATACGCAGTATTTT. This gives the protein CASSPLESPSTDTQYF. Complete variable domain (other parts from reference TRBV28 and TRBJ2-3): DVKVTQSSRYLVKRTGEKVFLECVQDMDHENMFWYRQDPGLGLRLIYFSYDVKMKEKGDIPEGYSVSREKKERFSLILESASTNQTSMYLCASSPLESPSTDTQYFGPGTRLTVL.

As to this clonotype: The junction and the germline gene differ at one end; a read error may be behind it. This chain uses TRBV11-2 with TRBJ2-3, with D possibly being TRBD2 (6 bases). This CDR3 comprises 19 residues. CDR1 is SGHAT, CDR2 FQNNGV, per germline. This chain's CDR3 is CASSLRGLASHGFGDTHYF. CDR3 sequence (DNA): TGTGCCAGCAGCTTAAGAGGGCTAGCGAGTCACGGATTCGGGGATACGCATTATTTT. The full variable domain, rest sourced from reference TRBV11-2 and TRBJ2-3, is EAGVAQSPRYKIIEKRQSVAFWCNPISGHATLYWYQQILGQGPKLLIQFQNNGVVDDSQLPKDRFSAERLKGVDSTLKIQPAKLEDSAVYLCASSLRGLASHGFGDTHYFGPGTRLTVL.